This TCR beta chain was sequenced in a study of T cell changes during pregnancy in multiple sclerosis (dated by TCRdb to between 2018 and 2020). About the full investigation: The study looked at changes in the T cell repertoire across pregnancy in women with multiple sclerosis.

Library generation was performed with the immunoSEQ multiplex PCR assay. The table comes from immuneACCESS by way of TCRdb, which keeps in-frame sequences with V and J called. Part of the clones is missing from these tables; in studies checked, under half for an unresolved V gene and the rest for unknown reasons. This sample comprises tens of thousands of clones, less than 95% of them detected only once. The ten largest clones take up 2.5% of the sample. Notes on this clone: Its antigen is unknown. Within one base of it there is no much larger clone, and no base qualities were kept.

From the germline V gene, CDR1 is MGHRA and CDR2 is YSYEKL. Relative to germline, V is missing 0 bases and J is missing 14 bases, with 9 bases of the junction outside any gene match. The CDR3 contains 15 residues, cysteine and phenylalanine counted. Just CDR3 DNA is preserved here, 45 bases in frame from base 1. This receptor was identified in a female donor with multiple sclerosis, enrolled in a pregnancy study. The sequence joins TRBV4-1 to TRBJ1-6; TRBD1 agrees with 8 junctional bases. The source material was peripheral blood, sampled in the third trimester of pregnancy. The CDR3 protein sequence reads: CASSQDGTGLFTLHF. The base sequence is TGCGCCAGCAGCCAAGATGGGACAGGCCTTTTCACCCTCCACTTT.